Detailed here is one T cell receptor beta chain. In its sample, this clone was seen once. It lacks a known antigen. Base-call qualities are not available, and no considerably larger clone is one nucleotide away. From the cysteine through the phenylalanine, the CDR3 covers 13 amino acids. The retained sequence is limited to the CDR3, 39 bases, with the frame set at the first base. V loses 2 bases of germline sequence and J loses 1 base, and the interval between the two ends is 6 bases. The CDR1 and CDR2 encoded by the germline V gene are SGHTA and FQGTGA. This sample stems from a study of tumor-infiltrating lymphocytes in localized non-small cell lung cancer (dated by TCRdb to the early 2020s). Describing the broader study: Several histologies were represented in the cohort, which also included both smokers and never-smokers as well as patients whose samples were collected after neoadjuvant chemotherapy. The same patients underwent several integrated assays, with TCR sequencing performed together with flow cytometry, multiplex immunofluorescence, RNA-seq, exome sequencing and proteomics. Each patient contributed resected tumor tissue and uninvolved lung tissue from the same patient, described as non-adjacent to the tumor. The overall ICON cohort was composed of over a hundred surgical patients with localized non-small cell lung cancer whose tumors were resected. A total of about 55 patients were part of the paired comparison of immunoSEQ T-cell fraction between tumor and uninvolved lung.

Patient enrollment in ICON started in the first half of 2016, and the final patient was enrolled in September 2018. A subcohort of approximately 76 patients provided fresh tumor and matched uninvolved tissue for in-depth immune analyses, with TCR sequencing among those analyses. DNA isolated from bulk tissue, without cell sorting, was used for TCR sequencing. The full study reports these points: Assay coverage differed among patients according to how much tissue was available, so only a subset of the cohort had TCR sequencing. No difference in TCR-derived T-cell fraction was observed between the flow cytometry-defined immunotypes IM1 (good prognosis) and IM2 (poor prognosis). Different pieces of the same tissue were used for different assays, so technical variation could not be separated from intratumor heterogeneity. Consistent with immunofluorescence CD3 counts, TCRbeta sequencing supported greater T cell infiltration in tumors than in uninvolved lung tissue.

The immunoSEQ assay used for TCR sequencing gave the T-cell fraction in both tumor and uninvolved lung tissue. On the study's bioinformatics: To analyze survival, patients were divided into a high T-cell fraction group (upper tertile) and a low T-cell fraction group (lower two tertiles), and the two groups were compared using a log-rank test. A signed-rank test was used to test differences in T-cell fraction between paired tumor and uninvolved lung samples. As stored in TCRdb, this immuneACCESS dataset retains in-frame rearrangements with V and J assigned. A fraction of the clones does not appear; measured against another copy, unresolved V genes explain less than half of the discrepancy, and the remainder lacks a known reason. For V, J and clone size, that table is used; D and trimming come from the DNA. The sample yields 10,000 or so clones; 81% were counted once. Around 9.5% of the sample rests with the top ten.

The chain was built from TRBV7-3 and TRBJ2-7, with an unclear D gene assignment. What was sequenced was uninvolved lung tissue not adjacent to the tumor. The origin of this receptor is a human donor with non-small cell lung cancer. For the CDR3, the sequence is CASSLASSYEQYF. The bases read TGTGCCAGCAGCTTAGCCTCGTCCTACGAGCAGTACTTC.